Listed here are 22 T cell receptor beta chains from one sample, sequenced in a study of T cells in localized non-small cell lung cancer. Repertoires were generated with immunoSEQ multiplex PCR, while TCRdb's copy carries only in-frame clones and drops some. The sample yields approximately 40,000 clones, around 88% seen once. This specimen was peripheral blood, taken before any cancer treatment. These receptors were taken from a man aged 35 to 69 with stage I lung adenocarcinoma.

The rearrangement uses TRBV12-2 and TRBJ1-2. TRBV12-2 is annotated as a pseudogene. CDR3 length: 16 amino acids. The CDR3, as DNA: TGTGCAAGTCGCTTAGCGCTGGTGGGTTCTAACTATGGCTACACCTTC. Protein: CASRLALVGSNYGYTF.

V and J are TRBV11-2 and TRBJ1-2, with 8 bases identical to TRBD1. CDR1 and CDR2 from the germline V gene are SGHAT and FQNNGV. This CDR3 has 14 amino acids. J was trimmed by 2 bases and V by 7 bases; bases with no gene match: 6. Here the CDR3 DNA reads TGTGCCAGCACCCCGGGACAGGCAAACTATGGCTACACCTTC. It is translated as CASTPGQANYGYTF.

This clone showed up just once. The CDR3 loop is CASSGGTSGRAFNEQFF. The CDR3 DNA sequence: TGTGCCAGTAGTGGCGGGACTAGCGGGAGGGCTTTTAATGAGCAGTTCTTC. The chain employs TRBV19 and TRBJ2-1; 16 positions agree with TRBD2. The germline V gene has CDR1 LNHDA and CDR2 SQIVND (reference sequence). The trim removed 5 bases at V and 7 bases at J, leaving 8 bases unmatched. The CDR3 has 17 amino acids.

The rearrangement uses TRBV28 and TRBJ1-1; D not resolved. The CDR3 covers 12 residues. Germline V gives CDR1 MDHEN, CDR2 SYDVKM. V was pared by 5 bases and J by 3 bases, with 7 bases between. This CDR3 reads CASSERDTEAFF. The CDR3 nucleotides are TGTGCCAGCAGTGAAAGGGACACTGAAGCTTTCTTT.

The V and J genes are TRBV28 and TRBJ2-4, with D perhaps being TRBD1 or TRBD2 (5 bases each). Trimming removed 5 bases from V and 11 bases from J, with 10 bases in between. Germline CDR1 and CDR2: MDHEN and SYDVKM. The CDR3 extends over 11 amino acids. In DNA form, the CDR3 reads TGTGCCAGCAGTGTAGGGGACCTTCAGTACTTC. Protein: CASSVGDLQYF.

The chain employs TRBV11-2 and TRBJ1-1; D remains ambiguous. Germline assignment: CDR1 SGHAT and CDR2 FQNNGV. Trimming pared 0 bases from V and 3 bases from J, leaving 11 bases between. This CDR3 has 15 amino acids. In DNA form, the CDR3 reads TGTGCCAGCAGCTTAGACCCAGGCGATTACACTGAAGCTTTCTTT. Translation: CASSLDPGDYTEAFF.

This sequence joins TRBV7-2 and TRBJ1-5, with D unclear. Trimming shortened V by 2 bases and J by 8 bases, and 10 bases separated the two germline ends. The CDR3 runs to 13 residues. Germline V gene sequence: CDR1 SGHTA, CDR2 FQGNSA. For the CDR3, the DNA is TGTGCCAGCAGCTTAAGTGGGGATAAGCCCCAGCATTTT. This codes for CASSLSGDKPQHF. The full variable domain, with the rest looked up from reference TRBV7-2 and TRBJ1-5, is GAGVSQSPSNKVTEKGKDVELRCDPISGHTALYWYRQSLGQGLEFLIYFQGNSAPDKSGLPSDRFSAERTGGSVSTLTIQRTQQEDSAVYLCASSLSGDKPQHFGDGTRLSIL.

This clone was seen only a few times. The genes are TRBV28 and TRBJ1-5; D is unclear. This CDR3 is 14 amino acids long. Germline-derived CDR1 and CDR2 are MDHEN and SYDVKM. The V end was cut by 7 bases, the J end by 2 bases, with 12 bases between. The CDR3 sequence is CASIPGLGNQPQHF. CDR3 DNA sequence: TGTGCCAGCATCCCGGGCCTAGGCAATCAGCCCCAGCATTTT.

This chain connects TRBV18 to TRBJ2-7; 7 bases are shared with TRBD1. V dropped 3 bases and J dropped 6; count of bases not matched to a gene: 5. Germline V gene data show CDR1 as KGHSH and CDR2 as LQKENI. This CDR3 has 13 residues. The CDR3 reads CASSPGTEFEQYF. CDR3 coding DNA: TGTGCCAGCTCACCTGGGACAGAGTTCGAGCAGTACTTC. The full variable domain, in which reference TRBV18 and TRBJ2-7 provide the parts outside the CDR3, is NAGVMQNPRHLVRRRGQEARLRCSPMKGHSHVYWYRQLPEEGLKFMVYLQKENIIDESGMPKERFSAEFPKEGPSILRIQQVVRGDSAAYFCASSPGTEFEQYFGPGTRLTVT.

The J gene is TRBJ2-7, the V gene TRBV5-1; D remains unclear. CDR1 and CDR2 (germline): SGHRS, YFSETQ. V dropped 4 bases and J dropped 5 bases, with 25 bases sitting between them. The CDR3 covers 17 residues. The DNA of the CDR3 is TGCGCCAGCAGCCCTTGGCAAGGCCAAACAATAGGGAACGAGCAGTACTTC. Its protein is CASSPWQGQTIGNEQYF.

The chain combines TRBV19 with TRBJ1-5, with D uncertain. Trimming removed 3 bases from V and 0 bases from J, with 6 bases in between. Germline V lookup: CDR1 LNHDA, CDR2 SQIVND (reference sequence). The CDR3 consists of 14 residues. CDR3 sequence reads: CASSMWDSNQPQHF. The CDR3 coding sequence is TGTGCCAGTAGTATGTGGGATAGCAATCAGCCCCAGCATTTT. Combining the CDR3 with reference TRBV19 and TRBJ1-5 gives the whole variable domain DGGITQSPKYLFRKEGQNVTLSCEQNLNHDAMYWYRQDPGQGLRLIYYSQIVNDFQKGDIAEGYSVSREKKESFPLTVTSAQKNPTAFYLCASSMWDSNQPQHFGDGTRLSIL.

The chain employs TRBV28 and TRBJ2-1; 8 nucleotides align to TRBD1. The trim removed 6 bases at V and 6 bases at J, leaving 13 bases unmatched. The CDR3 loop spans 16 amino acids. Per the germline V gene, CDR1 is MDHEN and CDR2 is SYDVKM. This CDR3 is CASSETFPRGRNEQFF. CDR3 bases: TGTGCCAGCAGCGAAACCTTCCCCAGGGGGCGCAATGAGCAGTTCTTC.

V gene TRBV5-1 combines with J gene TRBJ2-5, with 7 bases aligning to TRBD2. The CDR3 sequence is 14 residues long. CDR1 is SGHRS, CDR2 YFSETQ, per germline. V dropped 3 bases and J dropped 2; count of bases not matched to a gene: 4. The CDR3 DNA reads TGCGCCAGCAGCTGGCGGGAGATACAAGAGACCCAGTACTTC. This sequence encodes CASSWREIQETQYF.

V is TRBV19 and J is TRBJ2-3; D not resolved. This CDR3 comprises 12 residues. Trimming stripped 9 bases from V and 9 bases from J, with 16 bases between. The germline gives CDR1 LNHDA, CDR2 SQIVND (reference sequence). The CDR3 bases are TGTGCCAGCTCCCATAGGGTTGGGACGCAGTATTTT. This codes for CASSHRVGTQYF.

The chain has TRBV28 and TRBJ1-5, with TRBD1 as a possible D gene (6 bases). In germline, CDR1 is MDHEN, CDR2 SYDVKM. V lost 1 base to trimming and J lost 1 base, with 14 bases between them. The CDR3 runs 17 residues. In DNA form, the CDR3 reads TGTGCCAGCAGTTTATCTCCTCAGGGGAGGAGCAATCAGCCCCAGCATTTT. Its protein is CASSLSPQGRSNQPQHF. The variable domain in full, completed from reference TRBV28 and TRBJ1-5, reads DVKVTQSSRYLVKRTGEKVFLECVQDMDHENMFWYRQDPGLGLRLIYFSYDVKMKEKGDIPEGYSVSREKKERFSLILESASTNQTSMYLCASSLSPQGRSNQPQHFGDGTRLSIL.

V is TRBV7-2 and J is TRBJ2-5; 10 nucleotides agree with TRBD2. Germline V gene data show CDR1 as SGHTA and CDR2 as FQGNSA. Trimming removed 4 bases from V and 7 bases from J; junction bases left unmatched: 9. The CDR3 spans 15 residues. The DNA for the CDR3 is TGTGCCAGCAGCTATGGGGGACTAGCGAAAACGACCCAGTACTTC. Translating it yields CASSYGGLAKTTQYF. The full variable domain, rest sourced from reference TRBV7-2 and TRBJ2-5, is GAGVSQSPSNKVTEKGKDVELRCDPISGHTALYWYRQSLGQGLEFLIYFQGNSAPDKSGLPSDRFSAERTGGSVSTLTIQRTQQEDSAVYLCASSYGGLAKTTQYFGPGTRLLVL.

The gene calls are TRBV18 and TRBJ1-2, with 9 bases lining up with TRBD1. After removal of 2 bases from V and 8 bases from J, the junction contained 6 bases not matched to a gene. CDR1 and CDR2 from the germline V gene are KGHSH and LQKENI. The CDR3 is made up of 14 amino acids. The CDR3 here is CASSPDRGTGGYTF. The DNA of the CDR3 is TGTGCCAGCTCACCAGACAGGGGGACGGGCGGCTACACCTTC. The full variable domain, completed using reference TRBV18 and TRBJ1-2, is NAGVMQNPRHLVRRRGQEARLRCSPMKGHSHVYWYRQLPEEGLKFMVYLQKENIIDESGMPKERFSAEFPKEGPSILRIQQVVRGDSAAYFCASSPDRGTGGYTFGSGTRLTVV.

J is TRBJ2-1 and V is TRBV5-1; 10 nucleotides agree with TRBD2. V lost 4 bases to trimming and J lost 7 bases; unmatched junction nucleotides: 14. Per germline, CDR1 SGHRS and CDR2 YFSETQ. This CDR3 is built from 17 residues. As DNA, the CDR3 is TGCGCCAGCAGCCCCCGAACTAGCGGGACTTACAAAAATGAGCAGTTCTTC. Translation: CASSPRTSGTYKNEQFF.

The chain combines TRBV11-3 with TRBJ2-3; D tentatively fits TRBD1 or TRBD2 (5 bases each). Trimming stripped 5 bases from V and 1 base from J, with 16 bases between. The CDR3 has 16 residues. Germline CDR1 is SGHNT and CDR2 is YENEEA. The CDR3 region has the DNA TGTGCCAGCAGCCCGGGAAGGATGGGGGGCACAGATACGCAGTATTTT. Protein sequence: CASSPGRMGGTDTQYF.

The chain uses TRBV29-1 and TRBJ2-5; D unresolved. The germline V gene encodes CDR1 SQVTM and CDR2 ANQGSEA. Trimming removed 3 bases at V and 5 bases at J, with 16 bases between. CDR3 size: 14 residues. CDR3 loop: CSVDEITTRETQYF. CDR3 DNA: TGCAGCGTTGATGAAATCACAACGAGGGAGACCCAGTACTTC.

This chain connects TRBV18 to TRBJ2-2; 7 nucleotides match TRBD1. Germline-derived CDR1 and CDR2 are KGHSH and LQKENI. There are 16 residues in the CDR3. Unmatched junction bases numbered 3, after V lost 1 base and J lost 1 base. In DNA form, the CDR3 reads TGTGCCAGCTCACCACAGGGGGCGCGGAACACCGGGGAGCTGTTTTTT. Protein product: CASSPQGARNTGELFF.

The J gene is TRBJ2-2, the V gene TRBV4-1; D possibly uses TRBD1 or TRBD2 (5 bases each). CDR3 size: 14 residues. In germline, CDR1 is MGHRA, CDR2 YSYEKL. The V gene lost 1 base and the J gene lost 6 bases, with 9 bases spanning the gap. This chain's CDR3 is CASSQVGAAGELFF. As DNA, the CDR3 is TGCGCCAGCAGCCAAGTCGGGGCCGCCGGGGAGCTGTTTTTT.